This T cell receptor (beta chain) was observed in a study of T cells in Graves' hyperthyroidism and ophthalmopathy. This clonotype was detected a few times. Patients aged 18 to 65 with hyperthyroidism were newly diagnosed, with duration under 2 months. In making diagnoses, clinical symptoms, serum thyroxine and TRAb, thyroid ultrasound and orbital computed tomography were all used. PBMCs were derived from roughly 10 ml fresh peripheral blood. Template material for amplifying TCR beta CDR3 regions consisted of RNA transcripts. TCR CDR3 regions were first amplified by RT-PCR with HTBI primers. Each CDR3 protein is one row after TCRdb ran MiXCR on the multiplex PCR reads. Of some 370,000 distinct CDR3 sequences in the sample, roughly 17% were seen once. The source material was blood. This receptor was obtained from a woman between 25 and 40 years old with Graves' hyperthyroidism that later progressed to Graves' ophthalmopathy.

The CDR3 protein is CSSSGRMNSNQETQYF. Here the CDR3 DNA reads TGCAGCTCCTCGGGACGAATGAACTCCAACCAAGAGACCCAGTACTTC. The chain combines TRBV29-1 with TRBJ2-5; tentatively, D is TRBD1 or TRBD2 (5 bases each). Between the trimmed V and J ends, which lost 8 bases and 0 bases, there was a span of 22 bases. The V gene's germline CDR1 is SQVTM and CDR2 ANQGSEA. This CDR3 has 16 residues.